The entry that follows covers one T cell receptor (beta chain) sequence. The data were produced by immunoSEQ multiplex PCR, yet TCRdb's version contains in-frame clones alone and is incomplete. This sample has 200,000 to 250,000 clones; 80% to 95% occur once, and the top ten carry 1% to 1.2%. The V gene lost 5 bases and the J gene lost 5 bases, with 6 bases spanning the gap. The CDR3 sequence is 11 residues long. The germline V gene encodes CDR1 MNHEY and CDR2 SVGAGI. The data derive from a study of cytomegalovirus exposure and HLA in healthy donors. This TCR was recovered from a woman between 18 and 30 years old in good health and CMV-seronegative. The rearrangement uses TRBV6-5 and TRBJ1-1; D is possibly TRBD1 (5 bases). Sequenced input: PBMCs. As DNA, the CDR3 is TGTGCCAGCAGTAGGGGTACTGAAGCTTTCTTT. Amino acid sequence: CASSRGTEAFF.